This T cell receptor (beta chain) emerged from a study of blood T cell repertoires in COVID-19 (dated by TCRdb to 2020 to 2022). About the study as a whole: Samples from collaborators originated in the United States, Italy and Spain and spanned both the acute and convalescent phases of COVID-19. The material from the prospective study consisted of cDNA or gDNA derived from T cells, B-cell-depleted T cells, or PBMCs. Subjects who had been exposed to COVID-19, were actively infected with it, or had recovered from it provided the deeply sampled blood TCRbeta repertoires that made up the dataset. A freely available public database, intended as a resource for researchers studying the immune response to SARS-CoV-2, is where the repertoires were released. Samples came from the ongoing ImmuneRACE study (first 160 participants) plus 1,254 subjects from 6 global collaborators. The sample metadata nearly always contained a de-identified subject ID, COVID-19 status, age in years and sex. HLA class I and class II types, where available, came from metadata supplied by the sample provider rather than from assay-based typing.

This clone appeared a few times. The antigen it binds to is not known. No base qualities exist here, and no much larger clone lies one base off it. TCRbeta CDR3 regions were amplified from genomic DNA by means of the immunoSEQ Assay, a bias-controlled multiplex PCR. In the authors' own workflow: The number of nucleated cells in each sample was estimated from the amplification of reference gene primers within the assay. Sequence reads were collapsed and filtered to measure the absolute abundance of every unique TCRbeta CDR3 rearrangement. For each sample, productive Simpson clonality was calculated as the square root of Simpson's diversity index across productive rearrangements. TCRdb provides this immuneACCESS table in a form limited to in-frame rearrangements. Some clones are lacking; in checked studies, under half of them reflect an unresolved V gene, and why the rest are absent is not known. V and J calls and clone size are those listed in that table; D and trimming were worked out from the DNA. The sample has roughly 88,000 clones on record, 72% of them singletons. 20% to 25% of the sample rests with the top ten.

General findings and caveats noted by the study authors: The quantity of clinical and demographic metadata differed by source and by participant and was supplied without curation.

Whole blood was collected in K2EDTA tubes by collaborating institutions according to the institutions' own protocols. For TCRbeta analysis, collaborators shipped samples in one of three forms: frozen whole blood, isolated PBMCs, or DNA extracted from either of those sample types. The CDR3 goes from the cysteine to the phenylalanine over 17 residues. Of all the DNA, just the CDR3 is kept, 51 bases in frame from base 1. The V end gives up 6 bases and the J end 2 bases, leaving 9 bases in the junction not matched to a gene. According to the germline V gene (reference sequence), CDR1 reads LNHDA and CDR2 reads SQIVND.

The V and J segments used are TRBV19 and TRBJ2-3, with 12 middle bases fitting TRBD2. The sequencing sample was made of peripheral blood. This TCR came from a woman in her sixties or seventies in a cohort sampled during active or convalescent COVID-19. The CDR3 is CASSIRLAGAFTDTQYF. The DNA reads TGTGCCAGTAGCATCAGACTAGCGGGGGCCTTCACAGATACGCAGTATTTT.